This T cell receptor beta chain comes out of a study of post-analysis software for immune sequencing data. Whole-study results and caveats: Samples sharing a preparation batch grouped tightly together when assessed by F measure. In patients, TRBV5-6, TRBV5-1 and TRBV20-1 belonged to several TRBV segments found more frequently than in controls. Among multiple sclerosis patients, normalized Chao1 diversity was significantly below that of controls.

Included in the TCR beta cDNA libraries were unique molecular identifiers. TCRdb analysed the PCR reads with MiXCR anew, one entry per CDR3 protein. The sample shows approximately 630,000 distinct CDR3 sequences, approximately 60% of them seen only once. This clonotype was recorded a few times. Its antigen remains unknown. Trimming left V 0 bases short and J 2 bases short, with 9 bases between. This CDR3 contains 14 residues. CDR1 and CDR2 (germline): SGHDT, YYEEEE. The specimen was blood. This rearrangement joins TRBV5-6 to TRBJ2-7; D ambiguous. The receptor was isolated from a girl aged 2 to 9 with multiple sclerosis. In DNA, the CDR3 is TGTGCCAGCAGCTTGGGCAGGAGCACCTACGAGCAGTACTTC. Residues: CASSLGRSTYEQYF.